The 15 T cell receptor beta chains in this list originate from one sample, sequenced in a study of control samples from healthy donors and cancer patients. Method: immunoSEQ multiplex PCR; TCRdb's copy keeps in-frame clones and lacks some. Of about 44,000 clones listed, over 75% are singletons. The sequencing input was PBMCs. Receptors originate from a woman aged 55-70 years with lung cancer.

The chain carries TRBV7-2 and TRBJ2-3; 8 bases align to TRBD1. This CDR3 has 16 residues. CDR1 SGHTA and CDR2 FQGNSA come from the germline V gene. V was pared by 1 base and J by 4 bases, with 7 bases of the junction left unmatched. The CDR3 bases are TGTGCCAGCAGCTTAGGGGGCAGGGGGCCGGCAGATACGCAGTATTTT. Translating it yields CASSLGGRGPADTQYF. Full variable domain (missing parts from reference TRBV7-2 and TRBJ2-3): GAGVSQSPSNKVTEKGKDVELRCDPISGHTALYWYRQSLGQGLEFLIYFQGNSAPDKSGLPSDRFSAERTGGSVSTLTIQRTQQEDSAVYLCASSLGGRGPADTQYFGPGTRLTVL.

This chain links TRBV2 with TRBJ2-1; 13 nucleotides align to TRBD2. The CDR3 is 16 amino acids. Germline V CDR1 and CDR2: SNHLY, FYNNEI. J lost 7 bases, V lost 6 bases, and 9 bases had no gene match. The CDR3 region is CASRPTLAGGKNEQFF. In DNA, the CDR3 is TGTGCCAGCAGGCCCACACTAGCGGGAGGGAAAAATGAGCAGTTCTTC.

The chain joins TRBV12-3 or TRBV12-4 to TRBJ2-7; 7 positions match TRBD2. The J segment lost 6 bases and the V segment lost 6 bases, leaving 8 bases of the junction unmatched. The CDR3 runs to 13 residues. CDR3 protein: CASRTWTGGEQYF. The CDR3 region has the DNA TGTGCCAGCAGAACCTGGACGGGGGGCGAGCAGTACTTC.

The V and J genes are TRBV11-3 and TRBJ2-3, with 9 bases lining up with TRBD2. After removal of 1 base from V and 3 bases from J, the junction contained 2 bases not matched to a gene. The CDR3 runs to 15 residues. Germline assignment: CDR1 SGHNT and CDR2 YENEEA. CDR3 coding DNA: TGTGCCAGCAGCTTAGCTAGCGGGGTAACAGATACGCAGTATTTT. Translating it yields CASSLASGVTDTQYF.

The CDR3 DNA sequence: TGCGCCAGCAGCTTCGGACTGAGCTATGGCTACACCTTC. Translated: CASSFGLSYGYTF. The genes are TRBV5-1 and TRBJ1-2; D unclear. The ends were cut back, 2 bases at V and 4 bases at J, with 9 bases in the middle. This CDR3 spans 13 amino acids. In germline, CDR1 is SGHRS, CDR2 YFSETQ.

CDR3 sequence: CASSHRGPLEQYF. CDR3 DNA sequence: TGTGCCAGCAGCCACAGGGGCCCCCTCGAGCAGTACTTC. The genes are TRBV6-4 and TRBJ2-7; 7 bases fit TRBD1. Trimming at V came to 6 bases and at J to 6 bases, leaving 8 bases not matched to a gene. CDR3 size: 13 residues. CDR1 and CDR2 from the germline V gene are MRHNA and SNTAGT.

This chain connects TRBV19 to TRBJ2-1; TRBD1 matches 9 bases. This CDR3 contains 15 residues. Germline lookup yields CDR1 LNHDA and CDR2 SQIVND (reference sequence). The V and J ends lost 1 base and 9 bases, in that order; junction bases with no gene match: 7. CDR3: CASSIGPGTGFEQFF. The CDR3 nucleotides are TGTGCCAGTAGTATAGGTCCCGGGACAGGGTTTGAGCAGTTCTTC.

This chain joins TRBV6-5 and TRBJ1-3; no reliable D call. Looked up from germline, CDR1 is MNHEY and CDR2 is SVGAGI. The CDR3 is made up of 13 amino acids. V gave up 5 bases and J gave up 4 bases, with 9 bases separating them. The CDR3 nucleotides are TGTGCCAGCAGTCAAAAGAGCGGAAACACCATATATTTT. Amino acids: CASSQKSGNTIYF.

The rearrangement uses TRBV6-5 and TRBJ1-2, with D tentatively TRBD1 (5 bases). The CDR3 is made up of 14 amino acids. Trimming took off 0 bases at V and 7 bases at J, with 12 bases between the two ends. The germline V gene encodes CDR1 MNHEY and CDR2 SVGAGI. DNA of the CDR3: TGTGCCAGCAGTTACTCGAGAGACAGCGGTGGCTACACCTTC. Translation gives CASSYSRDSGGYTF.

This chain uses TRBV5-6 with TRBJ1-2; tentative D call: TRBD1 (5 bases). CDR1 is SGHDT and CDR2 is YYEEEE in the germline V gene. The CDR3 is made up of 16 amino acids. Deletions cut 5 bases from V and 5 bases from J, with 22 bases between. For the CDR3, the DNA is TGTGCCAGCAGACGCCGGGACCCCCAACGAGGATATGGCTACACCTTC. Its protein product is CASRRRDPQRGYGYTF.

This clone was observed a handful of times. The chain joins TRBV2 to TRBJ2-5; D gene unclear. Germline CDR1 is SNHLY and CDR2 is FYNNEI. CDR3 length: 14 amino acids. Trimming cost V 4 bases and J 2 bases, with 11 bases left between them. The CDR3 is CASSASSSQETQYF. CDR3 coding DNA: TGTGCCAGCAGTGCTTCGTCGAGTCAAGAGACCCAGTACTTC.

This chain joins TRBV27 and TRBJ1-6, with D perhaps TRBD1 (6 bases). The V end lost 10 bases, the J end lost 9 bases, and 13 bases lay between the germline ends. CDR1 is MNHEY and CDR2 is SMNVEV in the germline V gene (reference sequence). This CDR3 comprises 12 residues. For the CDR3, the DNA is TGTGCCAATTACAGGGAAGGTTCACCCCTCCACTTT. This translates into CANYREGSPLHF.

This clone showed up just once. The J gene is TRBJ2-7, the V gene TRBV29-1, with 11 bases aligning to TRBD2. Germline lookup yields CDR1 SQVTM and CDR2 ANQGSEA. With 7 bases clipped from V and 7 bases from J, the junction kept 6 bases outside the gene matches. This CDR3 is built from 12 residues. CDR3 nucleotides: TGCAGCGCAGGGACTAGCGGAGGGGAGCAGTACTTC. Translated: CSAGTSGGEQYF.

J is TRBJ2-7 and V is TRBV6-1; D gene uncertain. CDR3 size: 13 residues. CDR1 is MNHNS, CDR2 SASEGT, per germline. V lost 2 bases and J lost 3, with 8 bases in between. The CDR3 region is CASSELVRYEQYF. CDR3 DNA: TGTGCCAGCAGTGAACTGGTTCGCTACGAGCAGTACTTC.

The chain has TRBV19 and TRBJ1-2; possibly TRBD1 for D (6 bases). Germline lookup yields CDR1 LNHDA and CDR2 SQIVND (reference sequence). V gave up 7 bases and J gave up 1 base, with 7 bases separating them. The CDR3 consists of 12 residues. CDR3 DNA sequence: TGTGCCAGTATAGGGGGTAACTATGGCTACACCTTC. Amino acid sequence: CASIGGNYGYTF.